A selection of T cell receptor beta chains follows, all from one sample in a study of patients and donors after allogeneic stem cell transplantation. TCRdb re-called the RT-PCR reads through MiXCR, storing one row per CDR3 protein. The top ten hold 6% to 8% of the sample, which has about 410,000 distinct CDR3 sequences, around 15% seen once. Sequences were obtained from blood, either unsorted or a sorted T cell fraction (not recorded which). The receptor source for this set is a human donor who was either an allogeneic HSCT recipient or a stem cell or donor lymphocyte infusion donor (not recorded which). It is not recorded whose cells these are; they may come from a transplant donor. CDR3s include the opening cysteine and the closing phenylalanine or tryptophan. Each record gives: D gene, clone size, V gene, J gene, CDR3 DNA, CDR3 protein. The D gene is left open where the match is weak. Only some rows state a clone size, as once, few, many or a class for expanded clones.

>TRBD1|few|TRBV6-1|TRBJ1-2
TGTGCCAGCACTCCGCAGGGGGCGAACTATGGCTACACCTTC
CASTPQGANYGYTF
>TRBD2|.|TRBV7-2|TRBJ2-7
TGTGCCAGCAGCTTAGCGATGGGCGGGAGGGCCTACGAGCAGTACTTC
CASSLAMGGRAYEQYF
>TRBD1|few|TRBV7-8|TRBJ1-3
TGTGCCAGCAGCAAAGGGACAGGGGGAAACACCATATATTTT
CASSKGTGGNTIYF
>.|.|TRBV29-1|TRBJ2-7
TGCAGCGTTGAAATGGTAGGAGACGAGCAGTACTTC
CSVEMVGDEQYF
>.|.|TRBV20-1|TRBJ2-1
TGCAGTGCTAGTGAGTCTGACACTTTCGCGAGCCCCTACAATGAGCAGTTCTTC
CSASESDTFASPYNEQFF
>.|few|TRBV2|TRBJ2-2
TGTGCCAGCGGAAACAGGCCGAACACCGGGGAGCTGTTTTTT
CASGNRPNTGELFF
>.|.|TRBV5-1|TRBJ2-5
TGCGCCAGCAGCTTGTTCGGTGACCGGGAGACCCAGTACTTC
CASSLFGDRETQYF
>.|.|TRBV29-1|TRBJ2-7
TGCAGCGTTGTTAGGGGGGGCTACGAGCAGTACTTC
CSVVRGGYEQYF
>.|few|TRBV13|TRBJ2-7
TGTGCCAGCAGCCTATGGGGTGGGGGCGAAGAGCAGTACTTC
CASSLWGGGEEQYF
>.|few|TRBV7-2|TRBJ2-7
TGTGCCAGCAGCTTCAAAACGCCAGTCGAGCAGTACTTC
CASSFKTPVEQYF
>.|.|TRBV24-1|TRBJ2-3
TGTGCCACCGGGGAAGACACAGATACGCAGTATTTT
CATGEDTDTQYF
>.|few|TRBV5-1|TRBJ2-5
TGCGCCAGCAGCCTCCACCCACAGGCGCAACAAGAGACCCAGTACTTC
CASSLHPQAQQETQYF
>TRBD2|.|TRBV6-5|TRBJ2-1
TGTGCCAGCAGTTACCTGAGCGGGAGTATGAATGAGCAGTTCTTC
CASSYLSGSMNEQFF
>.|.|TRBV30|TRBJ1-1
TGTGCCTACTTATTGGGCGGGGACACTGAAGCTTTCTTT
CAYLLGGDTEAFF
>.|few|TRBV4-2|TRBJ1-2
TGTGCCAGCAGCCAGGGGTTTAGGCAGGGTCGCGATGGCTACACCTTC
CASSQGFRQGRDGYTF
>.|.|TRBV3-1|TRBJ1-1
TGTGCCAGCAGTCGACCTGGGACAACTCGGCAGGAGATCACTGAAGCTTTCTTT
CASSRPGTTRQEITEAFF
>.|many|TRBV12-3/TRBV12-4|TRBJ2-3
TGTGCCAGCAGCCCCTTCCCCTCCAGGGTGGGAACAGATACGCAGTATTTT
CASSPFPSRVGTDTQYF
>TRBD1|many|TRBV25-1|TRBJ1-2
TGTGCCAGCAGCGGTGGACAGGGTATCAACTATGGCTACACCTTC
CASSGGQGINYGYTF